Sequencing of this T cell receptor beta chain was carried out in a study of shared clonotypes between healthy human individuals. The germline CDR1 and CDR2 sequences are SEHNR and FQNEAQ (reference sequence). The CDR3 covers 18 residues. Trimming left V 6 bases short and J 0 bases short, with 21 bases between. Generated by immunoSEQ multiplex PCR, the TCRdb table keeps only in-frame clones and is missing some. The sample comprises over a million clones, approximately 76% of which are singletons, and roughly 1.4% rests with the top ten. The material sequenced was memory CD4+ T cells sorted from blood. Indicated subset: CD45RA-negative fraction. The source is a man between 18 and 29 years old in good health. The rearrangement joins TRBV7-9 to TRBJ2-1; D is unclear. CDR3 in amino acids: CASRSMGLRLGSYNEQFF. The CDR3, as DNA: TGTGCCAGCAGAAGTATGGGTCTCCGGCTTGGCTCCTACAATGAGCAGTTCTTC.